Shown below are 21 T cell receptor beta chains from a single sample sequenced in a study of tissue T cells after allogeneic stem cell transplantation. Sequencing used immunoSEQ multiplex PCR; TCRdb keeps in-frame clones, though not all of them. The profile shows about 1,400 clones, about 45% of them singletons. Sample time point: mouse harvest day 14 after allogeneic transplant. The graft held 10^6 splenic CD5+ T cells and 10^7 T-cell-depleted bone marrow cells. Sequencing was performed on spleen. Every receptor here comes from a female BALB/c mouse given C57BL/6 T cells with graft-versus-host disease after an allogeneic hematopoietic cell transplant.

On this clone itself: The listed genes are named as in mouse. The missing CDR3 end, 1 residue past where the read stops, is filled in from the germline J gene. The chain uses TRBV13-1 and TRBJ2-7; 9 nucleotides align to TRBD2. The CDR3 spans 14 residues. In germline, CDR1 is NSHNY, CDR2 SYGAGN. V shed 3 bases and J 0 bases; nucleotides not matched to a gene: 1. The covered CDR3 bases are TGTGCCAGCAGTGGGGGACTGGGCTCCTATGAACAGTAC. Translated: CASSGGLGSYEQY. The complete CDR3 reads CASSGGLGSYEQYF.

This clone was detected once. The gene names given are mouse names. The sequenced CDR3 bases are TGCTCCAGCAGTCAATCCGGGACAGGGGGCTATGAACAGTAC. Its translation: CSSSQSGTGGYEQY. The whole CDR3 is CSSSQSGTGGYEQYF. The rearrangement links TRBV23 to TRBJ2-7; the DNA was not used to check the table's D call, TRBD1. The missing CDR3 end, 1 residue past where the read stops, is filled in from the germline J gene. This CDR3 region has 15 residues. CDR1 KGHTA and CDR2 FQNQQP come from the germline V gene.

A word on this clone: Mouse germline and gene names are used. The read ends 1 residue early relative to the CDR3; the germline J gene fills the gap. This chain joins TRBV13-2 and TRBJ2-4; D is perhaps TRBD1 (6 bases). Trimming shortened V by 0 bases and J by 4 bases, and 6 bases separated the two germline ends. The CDR3 runs 13 residues. The V gene's germline CDR1 is NNHNN and CDR2 SYGAGS (reference sequence). CDR3 sequence reads: CASGDGDKNTLYF. The CDR3 DNA, read in part, is TGTGCCAGCGGTGATGGGGACAAAAACACCTTGTAC.

Worth noting for this clone: Gene names denote mouse genes. The read ends 1 residue early relative to the CDR3; the germline J gene fills the gap. The V call is TRBV13-2, the J call TRBJ2-1, with D possibly being TRBD2 (7 bases). Looked up from germline, CDR1 is NNHNN and CDR2 is SYGAGS (reference sequence). The CDR3 extends over 14 amino acids. Between the trimmed V and J ends, which lost 6 bases and 7 bases, there was a span of 17 bases. CDR3 residues: CASAQWGAGAEQFF. Incomplete CDR3 DNA: TGTGCCAGCGCCCAGTGGGGGGCGGGGGCTGAGCAGTTC.

A note on this clone: Gene and germline names: mouse. The sequence runs out 1 residue before the end of the CDR3; the remainder is reconstructed from the germline J gene. V gene TRBV12-2 combines with J gene TRBJ1-3, with TRBD1 as a possible D gene (6 bases). Germline lookup yields CDR1 SGHLS and CDR2 HYDKME. V dropped 0 bases and J dropped 4 bases, with 9 bases sitting between them. CDR3 length: 14 residues. The CDR3 bases that were read are TGTGCCAGCTCTCTCCACAGGGAAGGAAATACGCTCTAT. This codes for CASSLHREGNTLY. The entire CDR3 is CASSLHREGNTLYF. Based on the CDR3 plus reference TRBV12-2 and TRBJ1-3, the full variable domain is NSGVVQSPRYIIKGKGERSILKCIPISGHLSVAWYQQTQGQELKFFIQHYDKMERDKGNLPSRFSVQQFDDYHSEMNMSALELEDSAVYFCASSLHREGNTLYFGEGSRLIVV.

About this clone: The gene symbols are mouse symbols. The CDR3 goes on 1 residue after the read ends, and that part is filled in from the germline J gene. The rearrangement links TRBV16 to TRBJ2-3; D gene unclear. The CDR3 covers 14 residues. Trimming shortened V by 1 base and J by 1 base, and 6 bases separated the two germline ends. Germline CDR1 is SGHSA and CDR2 is FRNQAP. The sequenced part of the CDR3 DNA is TGTGCAAGCAGCTTAGGGGGAGGTGCAGAAACGCTGTAT. This gives the protein CASSLGGGAETLY. The whole CDR3 is CASSLGGGAETLYF. Variable domain in full (rest from reference TRBV16 and TRBJ2-3): NAGVIQTPRHKVTGKGQEATLWCEPISGHSAVFWYRQTIVQGLEFLTYFRNQAPIDDSGMPKERFSAQMPNQSHSTLKIQSTQPQDSAVYLCASSLGGGAETLYFGSGTRLTVL.

This clone ranks as large. Germline and genes here are mouse. The CDR3 goes on 1 residue after the read ends, and that part is filled in from the germline J gene. The chain employs TRBV14 and TRBJ2-1; maybe TRBD2 (6 bases). Germline V lookup: CDR1 SGHDT, CDR2 FRDEAV. V dropped 5 bases and J dropped 3 bases, with 9 bases sitting between them. The length of the CDR3 is 13 residues. The covered CDR3 bases are TGTGCCAGCAGGCTTGGGGGCTATGCTGAGCAGTTC. It is translated as CASRLGGYAEQF. The CDR3 as a whole reads CASRLGGYAEQFF.

About this clone: Gene names and germline refer to mouse. The CDR3 is cut off 1 residue early in the read; its end comes from the germline J gene. V is TRBV30 and J is TRBJ2-7, with 10 bases fitting TRBD2. The V segment lost 3 bases and the J segment 7 bases; nucleotides outside the gene matches: 3. CDR1 and CDR2 from the germline V gene are SQVVS and ANEGSEA. There are 12 residues in the CDR3. CDR3 sequence reads: CSSRTGGREQYF. Partial CDR3 DNA: TGTAGTTCTAGGACTGGGGGGCGGGAACAGTAC. The complete variable domain, with remaining parts taken from reference TRBV30 and TRBJ2-7, reads SVLLYQKPNRDICQSGTSLKIQCVADSQVVSMFWYQQFQEQSLMLMATANEGSEATYESGFTKDKFPISRPNLTFSTLTVNNARPGDSSIYFCSSRTGGREQYFGPGTRLTVL.

Comments on this clone: Gene names denote mouse genes. Coverage ceases 1 residue before the CDR3 finishes, and the germline J gene fills in the end. The chain has TRBV13-3 and TRBJ2-7; TRBD2 matches 8 bases. The germline gives CDR1 NNHDY, CDR2 SYVADS. The ends lost 4 bases at V and 4 bases at J; junction bases unmatched: 10. The CDR3 consists of 15 residues. CDR3: CASSIWGGQIYEQYF. Incomplete CDR3 DNA: TGTGCCAGCAGTATATGGGGGGGGCAAATTTATGAACAGTAC.

A word on this clone: Mouse gene names and germline throughout. CDR3 region: CASSQERGGSETLYF. The covered CDR3 bases are TGTGCCAGCAGCCAAGAGAGGGGGGGTTCAGAAACGCTGTAT. The V and J genes are TRBV5 and TRBJ2-3, with a tentative D call TRBD2 (7 bases). The CDR3 extends 1 residue past the end of the read, so its final part is completed from the germline J gene. The CDR3 contains 15 residues. The germline V and J ends were trimmed by 0 bases and 4 bases, with 11 bases remaining between them. The germline V gene has CDR1 LGHNA and CDR2 YNLKQL (reference sequence).

This clone was picked up one time. Mouse names are used for the genes. The CDR3 extends 1 residue past the end of the read, so its final part is completed from the germline J gene. The rearrangement uses TRBV13-2 and TRBJ2-5, with 8 positions matching TRBD2. The germline CDR1 and CDR2 sequences are NNHNN and SYGAGS (reference sequence). This CDR3 spans 16 amino acids. V dropped 5 bases and J dropped 4; count of bases not matched to a gene: 12. The DNA read from the CDR3 is TGTGCCAGCGGGGGGGGACGGGGGGGGCGCGAAGACACCCAGTAC. This gives the protein CASGGGRGGREDTQY. The full CDR3 reads CASGGGRGGREDTQYF.

To note about this clone: Germline and genes here are mouse. From the germline J gene comes the end of the CDR3, since the read stops 1 residue before it. The rearrangement uses TRBV26 and TRBJ2-5, with 12 bases lining up with TRBD2. The V segment lost 4 bases and the J segment 5 bases; nucleotides outside the gene matches: 4. The CDR3 has 15 residues. Germline CDR1 is KGHPV and CDR2 is FQNQEV (reference sequence). CDR3 DNA (partial): TGTGCCAGCAGTCCGACTGGGGGGGCGCGAGACACCCAGTAC. It specifies CASSPTGGARDTQY. The whole CDR3 protein reads CASSPTGGARDTQYF.

The sample holds a few counts of this clone. Gene names follow the mouse nomenclature. The read terminates 1 residue before the CDR3 end, so the remaining end is supplied by the germline J gene. The chain links TRBV13-3 to TRBJ2-7; TRBD2 matches 9 bases. Germline V gene sequence: CDR1 NNHDY, CDR2 SYVADS. The CDR3 sequence is 15 residues long. With V trimmed by 5 bases and J by 0 bases, 6 bases remained unmatched. CDR3 DNA, as far as it was read: TGTGCCAGCAGCCTCACTGGGGGGAGCTCCTATGAACAGTAC. Its translation is CASSLTGGSSYEQY. The whole CDR3 sequence is CASSLTGGSSYEQYF.

In its sample, this clone ranks as large (0.1 to 1%). The gene names given are mouse names. The chain's CDR3 is CASSQEGDSGNTLYF. Partial CDR3 DNA: TGTGCCAGCAGCCAAGAAGGGGATTCTGGAAATACGCTCTAT. V is TRBV5 and J is TRBJ1-3; D might be TRBD1 (5 bases). The read ends 1 residue shy of where the CDR3 ends; the end is completed using the germline J gene. The CDR3 is 15 amino acids. Germline CDR1 LGHNA, CDR2 YNLKQL (reference sequence). Trimming took 0 bases from V and 0 from J, leaving 6 bases between them.

A word on this clone: Gene names are the mouse ones. With the read ending 1 residue before the CDR3 end, the germline J gene is used to fill in that end. The J gene is TRBJ2-1, the V gene TRBV16, with TRBD2 identical over 10 bases. CDR1 and CDR2 (germline): SGHSA, FRNQAP. Germline trimming cut 2 bases from V and 3 bases from J; bases unmatched to any gene: 4. The CDR3 covers 16 residues. The CDR3 here is CASSLYGLGVYAEQFF. The CDR3 bases that were read are TGTGCAAGCAGCTTATACGGACTGGGGGTCTATGCTGAGCAGTTC. Looking up the rest from reference TRBV16 and TRBJ2-1 gives the full variable domain: NAGVIQTPRHKVTGKGQEATLWCEPISGHSAVFWYRQTIVQGLEFLTYFRNQAPIDDSGMPKERFSAQMPNQSHSTLKIQSTQPQDSAVYLCASSLYGLGVYAEQFFGPGTRLTVL.

With regard to this clone: The genes and germline here are from mouse. The CDR3 end is not reached by the read, which stops 1 residue before it; the germline J gene fills it in. The J gene is TRBJ1-3, the V gene TRBV13-2; 9 nucleotides line up with TRBD1. The V and J ends lost 7 bases and 4 bases, in that order; junction bases with no gene match: 6. CDR1 is NNHNN, CDR2 SYGAGS, per germline (reference sequence). This CDR3 has 14 residues. CDR3 residues: CASSGTGIGNTLYF. CDR3 DNA, as far as it was read: TGTGCCAGCAGTGGGACAGGGATCGGAAATACGCTCTAT.

Remarks on this clone: Germline and genes here are mouse. Read coverage stops 1 residue before the CDR3 terminus; the germline J gene supplies the remainder. V usage is TRBV19 and J usage is TRBJ2-1, with D possibly being TRBD2 (6 bases). The CDR3 sequence is 19 residues long. The V gene's germline CDR1 is FNHDT and CDR2 SITEND (reference sequence). Between the trimmed V and J ends, which lost 4 bases and 1 base, there was a span of 24 bases. This CDR3 reads CASSRPAPPLGPNYAEQFF. Partial CDR3 DNA: TGTGCCAGCAGTCGTCCCGCCCCCCCTCTGGGGCCCAACTATGCTGAGCAGTTC.

As for this clone: Germline and genes here are mouse. The read ends 1 residue early relative to the CDR3; the germline J gene fills the gap. The V call is TRBV3, the J call TRBJ1-1, with TRBD1 as a possible D gene (5 bases). From germline, CDR1 is SNHLY and CDR2 FYNGKV (reference sequence). The V end lost 3 bases, the J end lost 4 bases, and 9 bases lay between the germline ends. This CDR3 spans 13 amino acids. The CDR3 here is CASSFRAGTEVFF. CDR3 DNA (partial): TGTGCCAGCAGCTTCAGGGCGGGCACAGAAGTCTTC. The full variable domain, rest sourced from reference TRBV3 and TRBJ1-1, is GPKVLQIPSHQIIDMGQMVTLNCDPVSNHLYFYWYKQILGQQMEFLVNFYNGKVMEKSKLFKDQFSVERPDGSYFTLKIQPTALEDSAVYFCASSFRAGTEVFFGKGTRLTVV.

Details on this clone: The germline and genes are mouse ones. The CDR3 goes on 1 residue after the read ends, and that part is filled in from the germline J gene. The V gene is TRBV15, the J gene TRBJ2-1, with a tentative D call TRBD2 (7 bases). Between the trimmed V and J ends, which lost 3 bases and 8 bases, there was a span of 8 bases. CDR3 length: 12 amino acids. Germline V gene sequence: CDR1 SGHND, CDR2 FRSKSL. The covered CDR3 bases are TGTGCCAGCAGTTTTGGGGGGCCTGAGCAGTTC. Its translation is CASSFGGPEQF. The entire CDR3 reads CASSFGGPEQFF.

As to this clone: Each gene name is a mouse one. The CDR3 end falls 1 residue outside the read, so it is completed with the germline J gene. This chain joins TRBV5 and TRBJ1-1; possibly TRBD1 for D (6 bases). In germline, CDR1 is LGHNA, CDR2 YNLKQL (reference sequence). The CDR3 runs 13 residues. Trimming stripped 0 bases from V and 6 bases from J, with 8 bases between. CDR3 in amino acids: CASSQEGAAEVFF. The CDR3 bases that were read are TGTGCCAGCAGCCAAGAGGGGGCCGCAGAAGTCTTC.

With respect to this clone: The germline and genes are mouse ones. The CDR3 is cut off 1 residue early in the read; its end comes from the germline J gene. The gene calls are TRBV3 and TRBJ2-7; 13 bases fit TRBD2. This CDR3 has 15 residues. The V segment lost 6 bases and the J segment 4 bases; nucleotides outside the gene matches: 6. Germline V CDR1 and CDR2: SNHLY, FYNGKV (reference sequence). CDR3 bases read: TGTGCCAGCAGTTGGGACTGGGGGGGTTCTTATGAACAGTAC. It translates to CASSWDWGGSYEQY. The CDR3 reads in full as CASSWDWGGSYEQYF.